The 8 T cell receptor beta chains listed next were all sequenced from one sample in a study of blood T cell repertoires in COVID-19 (dated by TCRdb to the early 2020s). Library preparation employed the immunoSEQ multiplex PCR assay. In TCRdb, the immuneACCESS table is reduced to in-frame sequences with V and J assigned. These tables do not hold every clone; where another copy was compared, an unresolved V gene accounts for under half, and the others remain unexplained. The sample contains hundreds of thousands of clones, approximately 86% of them found a single time. The ten largest clones take up roughly 14% of the sample. Sequencing was performed on peripheral blood. These receptor sequences come from a woman in her 70s with COVID-19, enrolled during active disease.

The chain is built from TRBV27 and TRBJ2-6; D might be TRBD2 (7 bases). CDR1 and CDR2 from the germline V gene are MNHEY and SMNVEV (reference sequence). The CDR3 is 16 amino acids. V was clipped by 1 base and J by 2 bases, with 9 bases between them. The CDR3 is CASSLLGGPGANVLTF. For the CDR3, the DNA is TGTGCCAGCAGTTTATTGGGGGGGCCTGGGGCCAACGTCCTGACTTTC.

This clone was picked up a small number of times. The gene calls are TRBV29-1 and TRBJ1-5, with 7 bases lining up with TRBD1. Germline loops: CDR1 SQVTM, CDR2 ANQGSEA. The V gene end was trimmed by 4 bases and the J gene end by 4 bases; junction bases not matched to a gene: 4. There are 13 residues in the CDR3. The CDR3 nucleotides are TGCAGCGTTGGCGACAGGGAGAATCAGCCCCAGCATTTT. It codes for CSVGDRENQPQHF. Variable domain in full (rest from reference TRBV29-1 and TRBJ1-5): SAVISQKPSRDICQRGTSLTIQCQVDSQVTMMFWYRQQPGQSLTLIATANQGSEATYESGFVIDKFPISRPNLTFSTLTVSNMSPEDSSIYLCSVGDRENQPQHFGDGTRLSIL.

The chain has TRBV10-2 and TRBJ1-1; perhaps TRBD1 as D (5 bases). The CDR3 is 11 residues long. Looked up from germline, CDR1 is WSHSY and CDR2 is SAAADI. With 6 bases removed from V and 6 bases from J, the gap between germline ends came to 8 bases. The CDR3 nucleotides are TGCGCCAGCAGAGAAGGGGCTGAAGCTTTCTTT. Protein product: CASREGAEAFF.

This chain connects TRBV7-3 to TRBJ2-3; a possible D gene is TRBD2 (5 bases). The ends were cut back, 3 bases at V and 10 bases at J, with 20 bases in the middle. Germline CDR1 SGHTA, CDR2 FQGTGA. The CDR3 runs 15 residues. CDR3 DNA: TGTGCCAGCAGCTTGTTGGCTAGCTACCCTCCCCCGCAGTATTTT. Its translation is CASSLLASYPPPQYF. The full variable domain, its missing parts supplied by reference TRBV7-3 and TRBJ2-3, is GAGVSQTPSNKVTEKGKYVELRCDPISGHTALYWYRQSLGQGPEFLIYFQGTGAADDSGLPNDRFFAVRPEGSVSTLKIQRTERGDSAVYLCASSLLASYPPPQYFGPGTRLTVL.

The chain recombines TRBV30 with TRBJ1-4; D remains ambiguous. V was cut by 0 bases and J by 8 bases, with 4 bases left in between. Germline CDR1 GTSNPN, CDR2 SVGIG (reference sequence). This CDR3 is built from 11 residues. CDR3 protein: CAWSVQEKLFF. As DNA, the CDR3 is TGTGCCTGGAGTGTTCAGGAAAAACTGTTTTTT.

This clone has a handful of counts. The rearrangement uses TRBV21-1 and TRBJ1-5; no check of the table's D call, TRBD1, against the DNA was made. TRBV21-1 is given as a pseudogene. The CDR3 is 14 amino acids. The CDR3 DNA is TGTGCCAGCAGCCTGTGCAGGGGCAATCAGCCCCAGCATTTT. This codes for CASSLCRGNQPQHF.

The chain has TRBV5-6 and TRBJ2-7; D is possibly TRBD1 (5 bases). Deletions cut 5 bases from V and 1 base from J, with 13 bases between. There are 14 residues in the CDR3. Germline lookup yields CDR1 SGHDT and CDR2 YYEEEE. The CDR3 sequence: CASRGFTGSYEQYF. CDR3 nucleotide sequence: TGTGCCAGCAGGGGATTCACAGGTTCCTACGAGCAGTACTTC.

The chain couples TRBV28 to TRBJ2-7, with 9 bases matching TRBD2. There are 14 residues in the CDR3. The junction had 3 bases not matched to a gene; V was cut back by 4 bases and J by 2 bases. CDR1 and CDR2 (germline): MDHEN, SYDVKM. DNA of the CDR3: TGTGCCAGCAGTTCCCTAGCGGGGACCTACGAGCAGTACTTC. Translating it yields CASSSLAGTYEQYF.